This paragraph reports one T cell receptor beta chain. Its antigen is unknown. No base qualities exist here, and no much larger clone lies one base off it. This record belongs to a study of T-cell memory formation after mild COVID-19 (dated by TCRdb to about 2021). Context from the whole study: Most TCR sequence clusters were specific to one of the two donors. Longitudinal TCRalpha and TCRbeta repertoire sequencing tracked T-cell clones expanding and contracting after mild COVID-19 in a couple of donors. The cohort comprised two young, previously healthy adult volunteers, one female and one male.

Sequencing relied on an Illumina NovaSeq 6000. TCRalpha and TCRbeta cDNA libraries were constructed by 5'RACE with constant-segment primers, with sample barcodes and unique molecular identifiers being introduced. RNA was extracted from every sample with Trizol reagent. Library amplification was performed in two PCR steps, and a second sample barcode and Illumina TruSeq adapters were introduced in the second step. Sequencing of libraries was performed on an Illumina NovaSeq with 2 x 150 bp paired-end reads. The study's own analysis went as follows. With migec v1.2.7, reads were demultiplexed and then collapsed into UMI-guided consensus sequences. Using mixcr v2.1.11, UMI consensuses were aligned to TRA and TRB V and J templates and then assembled into clonotypes. A clonotype was counted as expanded or contracted only when both edgeR and NoisET called the clonotype significant, with the noise models trained on biological replicates. For edgeR calls, a false discovery rate-adjusted p below 0.01 and a log2 fold-change threshold of 1 were applied. PCA with hierarchical clustering of max-normalized trajectories of the 1000 most abundant clonotypes was used as exploratory dynamics analysis. Each responding clone was given a CD4 or CD8 phenotype based on the CD4+ and CD8+ repertoires, which had been sequenced separately. TCRdb handled the public reads itself, with Q25 trimming in fastp and clone calling in MiXCR, and kept productive beta chains. Rows with one shared CDR3 protein collapse into an entry with the most common genes and DNA. For this entry, the V and J calls and clone size follow TCRdb and not the study's own pipeline. The sample table holds roughly 510,000 distinct CDR3 sequences, of which 17% were seen once. About 7.4% of the sample is taken by the ten largest.

Ficoll-Paque density gradient centrifugation was used to isolate PBMCs. From the cysteine through the phenylalanine, the CDR3 covers 15 amino acids. The entry retains the CDR3 DNA only, 45 bases that are in frame from base 1. Here V drops 5 bases and J drops 7 bases, and the junction holds 8 bases not matched to any gene. The germline V gene (reference sequence) yields DFQATT for CDR1 and SNEGSKA for CDR2. The full study reports these points: Contracting CD4+ clones were found mainly in CM and EM memory subsets, while CD8+ clones were enriched in EMRA. Balanced CD4/CD8 phenotypes were observed for clones contracting from day 15 to 85, whereas a bias towards CD4+ was observed for a second wave of clones expanding from day 15 to 37. Whether the second-wave clones peaking on day 37 were SARS-CoV-2 specific was not confirmed. Some responding clones were found in pre-infection memory, which suggests that pre-existing cross-reactive memory T cells took part in the SARS-CoV-2 response. The study covered only two mild cases, and larger cohorts including severe cases with pre-infection samples were considered necessary.

The TCR originated in an adult woman who had mild COVID-19 (a few samples of this study predate the infection). The sample titles of this study are shuffled in the database, so cell type and time point are left out; the donor was told from shared clones. The receptor chain draws on TRBV20-1 and TRBJ1-6, with 10 middle bases fitting TRBD1. The sample consisted of PBMCs or a T cell subset sorted from them (not recorded which). The DNA reads as follows: TGCAGTGCTGAGATTTCGGGACAGGGGAATTCACCCCTCCACTTT. This is translated as CSAEISGQGNSPLHF.